This T cell receptor (beta chain) is drawn from a study of T cell responses to AZD1222 COVID-19 vaccine. Study results and limitations: Unmutated variant regions are reportedly targeted by nearly half of spike-specific TCRs. No day 14 peak samples; only post-peak repertoires were characterized. The study identified only a handful of AZD1222 recipients as seropositive at baseline.

Comment on this clone: Its antigen is as yet unknown.

The V end lost 1 base, the J end lost 14 bases, and 9 bases lay between the germline ends. The CDR3 totals 12 residues. Germline lookup yields CDR1 MDHEN and CDR2 SYDVKM. Here immunoSEQ multiplex PCR was the method, and the copy in TCRdb shows in-frame clones only, minus some. The table has some 86,000 clones, around 73% seen once. The receptor comes from an adult in good health. This chain links TRBV28 with TRBJ1-6; D unclear. The sequencing used peripheral blood, collected on day 0 of AZD1222 vaccination. CDR3 region: CASSLFRKALHF. DNA for the CDR3: TGTGCCAGCAGTTTATTCCGAAAGGCCCTCCACTTT.